These 21 T cell receptor beta chains originate from one sample sequenced in a study of shared clonotypes between healthy human individuals. The naive CD8 fraction comprised CD45RO-negative cells positively selected for CCR7 and excluded terminally differentiated effector memory CD45RA+ cells. Here immunoSEQ multiplex PCR was the method, and the copy in TCRdb shows in-frame clones only, minus some. The sample holds nearly 2 million clones, just under 95% seen once. The sequenced sample consisted of naive CD8+ T cells sorted from blood. The receptors were sampled from a young man in good health.

This clone was seen once. Here the CDR3 reads CASSVPGTAIYEQYF. Here the CDR3 DNA reads TGTGCCAGCAGTGTGCCCGGGACAGCTATCTACGAGCAGTACTTC. The chain employs TRBV6-5 and TRBJ2-7, with 7 bases that match TRBD1. This CDR3 region has 15 residues. CDR1 and CDR2 (germline): MNHEY, SVGAGI. V shed 5 bases, J shed 3 bases, and the junction held 10 bases outside the gene matches.

J is TRBJ2-7 and V is TRBV5-4; 8 bases align to TRBD2. From germline, CDR1 is SGHNT and CDR2 YYREEE (reference sequence). The CDR3 sequence is 15 residues long. V gave up 2 bases and J gave up 5 bases; unmatched junction bases: 9. The CDR3 DNA reads as TGTGCCAGCAGCTTTTCGGGAGGGCCTAAACACGAGCAGTACTTC. This codes for CASSFSGGPKHEQYF.

The rearrangement links TRBV2 to TRBJ1-2; D is uncertain. CDR3 size: 14 residues. Trimming took 1 base from V and 5 from J, leaving 11 bases between them. Germline V gene data show CDR1 as SNHLY and CDR2 as FYNNEI. In DNA form, the CDR3 reads TGTGCCAGCAGTGAAGGGCAGCTCCTTTATGGCTACACCTTC. It codes for CASSEGQLLYGYTF. Full variable domain (rest looked up from reference TRBV2 and TRBJ1-2): EPEVTQTPSHQVTQMGQEVILRCVPISNHLYFYWYRQILGQKVEFLVSFYNNEISEKSEIFDDQFSVERPDGSNFTLKIRSTKLEDSAMYFCASSEGQLLYGYTFGSGTRLTVV.

The J gene is TRBJ2-3, the V gene TRBV9; D is tentatively TRBD1 or TRBD2 (5 bases each). The length of the CDR3 is 15 residues. V was trimmed by 0 bases and J by 0 bases, leaving 8 bases between them. In germline, CDR1 is SGDLS, CDR2 YYNGEE. This CDR3 reads CASSVVGDSTDTQYF. The CDR3 coding sequence is TGTGCCAGCAGCGTAGTGGGGGACAGCACAGATACGCAGTATTTT.

The rearrangement joins TRBV6-5 to TRBJ1-2; D remains unclear. CDR1 and CDR2 (germline): MNHEY, SVGAGI. CDR3 length: 14 residues. Trimming shortened V by 0 bases and J by 1 base, and 6 bases separated the two germline ends. CDR3 coding DNA: TGTGCCAGCAGTTACTCATTGGATAACTATGGCTACACCTTC. It codes for CASSYSLDNYGYTF.

The CDR3 region is CATSRGAESQPQHF. CDR3 bases: TGTGCCACCAGCAGAGGGGCCGAAAGTCAGCCCCAGCATTTT. The rearrangement uses TRBV15 and TRBJ1-5; D gene unclear. Looked up from germline, CDR1 is LNHNV and CDR2 is YYDKDF (reference sequence). This CDR3 contains 14 residues. The germline V and J ends were trimmed by 1 base and 6 bases, with 10 bases remaining between them.

The rearrangement uses TRBV5-7 and TRBJ1-5; TRBD1 might be the D (5 bases). TRBV5-7 carries the ORF label, with uncertain function. The CDR3 covers 15 residues. Trimming took 2 bases from V and 3 from J, leaving 12 bases between them. The chain's CDR3 is CASSFSWGSNQPQHF. The CDR3 coding sequence is TGTGCCAGCAGCTTCAGTTGGGGGTCCAATCAGCCCCAGCATTTT.

The V call is TRBV6-6, the J call TRBJ2-1; TRBD1 is a possible D gene (5 bases). V shed 0 bases and J shed 8 bases, with 17 bases lying between them. CDR1 and CDR2 (germline): MNHNY, SVGAGI (reference sequence). The CDR3 sequence is 16 residues long. CDR3 sequence (DNA): TGTGCCAGCAGTTACTCAGACAGACGGCCGGAAGATGAGCAGTTCTTC. Encoded protein: CASSYSDRRPEDEQFF.

The chain recombines TRBV27 with TRBJ2-2; no clear D. This CDR3 has 13 amino acids. Trimming removed 5 bases at V and 3 bases at J, with 7 bases between. Germline CDR1 MNHEY, CDR2 SMNVEV (reference sequence). The CDR3 DNA reads TGTGCCAGCAGTCCCACGGACACCGGGGAGCTGTTTTTT. Translated: CASSPTDTGELFF.

V and J are TRBV6-1 and TRBJ2-3; D could derive from TRBD1 or TRBD2 (5 bases each). Trimming left V 2 bases short and J 1 base short, with 16 bases between. The germline CDR1 and CDR2 sequences are MNHNS and SASEGT. The CDR3 contains 17 residues. CDR3 loop: CASSEIEGSLGTDTQYF. CDR3 bases: TGTGCCAGCAGTGAAATAGAGGGGAGCTTGGGCACAGATACGCAGTATTTT.

V and J are TRBV11-3 and TRBJ2-3; tentatively, D is TRBD2 (6 bases). The CDR3 length is 14 residues. Deletions cut 5 bases from V and 6 bases from J, with 15 bases between. CDR1 is SGHNT, CDR2 YENEEA, per germline. CDR3 sequence reads: CASSPPGRTDTQYF. The CDR3 bases are TGTGCCAGCAGCCCGCCCGGGAGAACGGATACGCAGTATTTT. Complete variable domain (other parts from reference TRBV11-3 and TRBJ2-3): EAGVVQSPRYKIIEKKQPVAFWCNPISGHNTLYWYLQNLGQGPELLIRYENEEAVDDSQLPKDRFSAERLKGVDSTLKIQPAELGDSAVYLCASSPPGRTDTQYFGPGTRLTVL.

The chain employs TRBV5-1 and TRBJ1-1, with D perhaps matching TRBD1 (5 bases). Germline lookup yields CDR1 SGHRS and CDR2 YFSETQ. The CDR3 has 13 amino acids. V was cut by 2 bases and J by 4 bases, with 9 bases left in between. The CDR3 sequence: CASSFQGPTEAFF. The CDR3 DNA sequence: TGCGCCAGCAGCTTCCAGGGCCCCACTGAAGCTTTCTTT.

The CDR3 spells CASSPGQGKSYEQYF. The DNA of the CDR3 is TGTGCCAGCAGCCCAGGACAGGGAAAATCCTACGAGCAGTACTTC. This chain links TRBV13 with TRBJ2-7; 8 nucleotides match TRBD1. CDR1 and CDR2 (germline): PRHDT, FYEKMQ (reference sequence). The CDR3 has 15 residues. The junction had 7 bases not matched to a gene; V was cut back by 5 bases and J by 1 base. Based on the CDR3 plus reference TRBV13 and TRBJ2-7, the full variable domain is AAGVIQSPRHLIKEKRETATLKCYPIPRHDTVYWYQQGPGQDPQFLISFYEKMQSDKGSIPDRFSAQQFSDYHSELNMSSLELGDSALYFCASSPGQGKSYEQYFGPGTRLTVT.

This chain links TRBV6-1 with TRBJ2-7; perhaps D is TRBD1 or TRBD2 (5 bases each). This CDR3 contains 15 residues. V was cut by 2 bases and J by 0 bases, with 11 bases left in between. Germline V lookup: CDR1 MNHNS, CDR2 SASEGT. CDR3 nucleotides: TGTGCCAGCAGTGAATGGTTGGGGACCTCCTACGAGCAGTACTTC. Translation: CASSEWLGTSYEQYF.

V gene TRBV20-1 combines with J gene TRBJ2-5; 7 nucleotides line up with TRBD1. CDR1 is DFQATT, CDR2 SNEGSKA, per germline (reference sequence). This CDR3 has 8 amino acids. The CDR3 DNA follows: TGCAGGGTAGACAGGGAGTACTTC. Encoded protein: CRVDREYF.

V is TRBV9 and J is TRBJ2-3, with D possibly being TRBD2 (6 bases). In germline, CDR1 is SGDLS, CDR2 YYNGEE. V dropped 4 bases and J dropped 4 bases, with 13 bases sitting between them. The CDR3 sequence is 14 residues long. The CDR3 sequence is CASSRGSGADTQYF. The CDR3 coding sequence is TGTGCCAGCAGCCGGGGGTCGGGGGCAGATACGCAGTATTTT.

This chain connects TRBV29-1 to TRBJ1-2; weak D call: TRBD1 (5 bases). Deletions cut 4 bases from V and 7 bases from J, with 13 bases between. The CDR3 length is 12 residues. The germline gives CDR1 SQVTM, CDR2 ANQGSEA. The CDR3 DNA sequence: TGCAGCGTTGGGGGCGAGGAGGTTGGCTACACCTTC. This sequence encodes CSVGGEEVGYTF.

This clone was found once. V gene TRBV5-1 combines with J gene TRBJ2-7, with no clear D. The CDR3 is 15 residues long. V gave up 0 bases and J gave up 1 base, with 11 bases separating them. Germline lookup yields CDR1 SGHRS and CDR2 YFSETQ. The CDR3: CASSLGDTASYEQYF. CDR3 nucleotide sequence: TGCGCCAGCAGCTTGGGAGACACAGCATCCTACGAGCAGTACTTC.

V gene TRBV18 combines with J gene TRBJ1-4; no clear D gene. Between the trimmed V and J ends, which lost 0 bases and 5 bases, there was a span of 13 bases. The CDR3 is 16 residues long. Per germline, CDR1 KGHSH and CDR2 LQKENI. The CDR3 nucleotides read TGTGCCAGCTCACCACCGTTAGGGAGGAAGAATGAAAAACTGTTTTTT. Its protein product is CASSPPLGRKNEKLFF.

CDR3 bases: TGTGCCAGCAGCCCCTCCTCAGGGGTCCCCCTCCACTTT. Protein product: CASSPSSGVPLHF. The rearrangement links TRBV13 to TRBJ1-6; maybe TRBD1 (6 bases). Per germline, CDR1 PRHDT and CDR2 FYEKMQ (reference sequence). With 5 bases removed from V and 13 bases from J, the gap between germline ends came to 15 bases. The CDR3 length is 13 residues.

The chain recombines TRBV27 with TRBJ2-7; 8 bases are a match to TRBD1. The CDR3 extends over 16 amino acids. Germline CDR1 is MNHEY and CDR2 is SMNVEV (reference sequence). Unmatched junction bases numbered 7, after V lost 0 bases and J lost 3 bases. CDR3 sequence reads: CASSLSSGGASYEQYF. The CDR3 DNA reads TGTGCCAGCAGTTTATCATCAGGGGGCGCGAGCTACGAGCAGTACTTC.